This TCR beta chain was obtained from a study of blood T cell repertoires in COVID-19. The CDR3 totals 14 residues. Between the trimmed V and J ends, which lost 4 bases and 0 bases, there was a span of 7 bases. Germline V gene data show CDR1 as MNHEY and CDR2 as SVGEGT. Data came from immunoSEQ multiplex PCR; TCRdb stores just in-frame clones and leaves some out. Here the sample spans hundreds of thousands of clones, around nine tenths being singletons. This clone showed up just once. Material: peripheral blood. V gene TRBV6-2 or TRBV6-3 combines with J gene TRBJ2-1; a possible D gene is TRBD1 (5 bases). This receptor was obtained from a woman in her late teens or twenties who had recovered from COVID-19. CDR3 loop: CASSFDSSYNEQFF. Written as DNA, the CDR3 is TGTGCCAGCAGTTTTGACAGCTCCTACAATGAGCAGTTCTTC.